These T cell receptor beta chains were read from a single sample in a study of blood T cells in healthy people across ages. TCRdb processed the 5' RACE reads anew with MiXCR; each CDR3 protein has one entry. The sample holds around 870,000 distinct CDR3 sequences; 25% to 35% are singletons and the top ten take 17%. Input material: blood. Receptors were obtained from a woman aged 80 or over in good health. Each CDR3 is given with its conserved first and last residue. The D gene is left open where the match is weak. Some rows mark clone size as missing; the rest say once, few, many or name a class of expanded clone.

d_gene	abundance	j_gene	v_gene	CDR3aa	CDR3nt
-	-	TRBJ1-2	TRBV6-1	CASSEVQGYGYTF	TGTGCCAGCAGTGAAGTCCAGGGCTATGGCTACACCTTC
TRBD1	-	TRBJ1-4	TRBV7-9	CASSLEGASREKLFF	TGTGCCAGCAGCTTAGAGGGGGCTTCGCGGGAAAAACTGTTTTTT
-	-	TRBJ2-2	TRBV5-6	CASSLRVNTGELFF	TGTGCCAGCAGCTTGAGAGTCAACACCGGGGAGCTGTTTTTT
-	-	TRBJ2-3	TRBV5-5	CASETTPGTRGSDTQYF	TGTGCCAGCGAAACTACCCCCGGGACGAGGGGTTCAGATACGCAGTATTTT
TRBD2	few	TRBJ2-1	TRBV9	CASSVVGLAGATPSYDEQFF	TGTGCCAGCAGCGTAGTCGGACTAGCGGGGGCAACCCCCTCCTACGATGAGCAGTTCTTC
-	few	TRBJ1-1	TRBV7-8	CASSLVLTNTEAFF	TGTGCCAGCAGCTTAGTTTTAACGAACACTGAAGCTTTCTTT
TRBD1	many	TRBJ2-7	TRBV5-5	CASSLGGGDEQYF	TGTGCCAGCAGCTTGGGAGGGGGCGACGAGCAGTACTTC
-	many	TRBJ2-3	TRBV6-1	CASRRMGKMADTQYF	TGTGCCAGCAGGAGGATGGGAAAGATGGCAGATACGCAGTATTTT
-	many	TRBJ2-5	TRBV7-6	CASSTNTGVKTQYF	TGTGCCAGCAGCACCAATACGGGGGTGAAGACCCAGTACTTC
TRBD1	few	TRBJ1-6	TRBV3-1	CASRGQGAGNSPLHF	TGTGCCAGCAGAGGACAGGGGGCGGGTAATTCACCCCTCCACTTT
-	once	TRBJ2-7	TRBV7-2	CASSLGPADYEQYF	TGTGCCAGCAGCTTAGGTCCAGCAGACTACGAGCAGTACTTC
-	many	TRBJ2-7	TRBV11-2	CASSSGGRTYEQYF	TGTGCCAGCAGCTCCGGCGGAAGAACCTACGAGCAGTACTTC
-	many	TRBJ2-5	TRBV5-5	CASAPGVEETQYF	TGTGCCAGCGCACCCGGGGTGGAAGAGACCCAGTACTTC
-	-	TRBJ1-1	TRBV20-1	CSARGYGGGDTEAFF	TGCAGTGCTAGAGGCTATGGGGGTGGGGACACTGAAGCTTTCTTT
-	-	TRBJ1-1	TRBV20-1	CSVGQRNTEAFF	TGCAGTGTTGGACAGAGGAACACTGAAGCTTTCTTT
-	many	TRBJ2-1	TRBV7-6	CASSFGDEGSSYNEQFF	TGTGCCAGCAGCTTCGGGGACGAGGGTAGCTCCTACAATGAGCAGTTCTTC